This entry features one T cell receptor (beta chain) sequence. The germline gives CDR1 SQVTM, CDR2 ANQGSEA. The CDR3 is made up of 12 amino acids. The junction had 4 bases not matched to a gene; V was cut back by 5 bases and J by 7 bases. Using immunoSEQ multiplex PCR, the repertoire was profiled, and TCRdb retains in-frame clones only, with some absent. The data contain roughly 120,000 clones, 70% to 90% of them singletons. These data come from a study of blood T cell repertoires in COVID-19. The source is a man between 65 and 79 years old who had recovered from COVID-19. V and J are TRBV29-1 and TRBJ2-2, with 7 bases identical to TRBD1. Sequencing input: peripheral blood. The CDR3 protein is CSVKDRNGELFF. The CDR3, as DNA: TGCAGCGTTAAGGACAGGAACGGGGAGCTGTTTTTT.